The T cell receptor beta chain described here comes from a study of T cell repertoires in cytomegalovirus infection. General study results and limits: The response measured ex vivo was dominated by TCR beta clonotypes (HLA-C-restricted and CMV-specific).

Ten or more counts support this clonotype. Its matching antigen is unknown. Germline-derived CDR1 and CDR2 are SGHTA and FQGNSA. The CDR3 has 14 residues. V was trimmed by 2 bases and J by 4 bases, leaving 12 bases between them. One entry per CDR3 protein results from TCRdb running MiXCR on the reads. The sample records some 270,000 distinct CDR3 sequences, over 15% being singletons. This chain links TRBV7-2 with TRBJ2-7, with TRBD1 as a possible D gene (6 bases). The TCR originated in a human donor in good health (CMV status not recorded). Some clones in this sample may be carry-over from other donors' samples. The sequenced sample consisted of CD8+ T cells from PBMCs. The CDR3 loop reads CASSLWGPTYEQYF. CDR3 sequence (DNA): TGTGCCAGCAGCTTATGGGGGCCGACTTACGAGCAGTACTTC.